The 11 T cell receptor beta chains below all came from one sample that was sequenced in a study of T cells after yellow fever vaccination. TCRdb passed the 5' RACE reads through MiXCR, listing each CDR3 protein once. This table has approximately 120,000 distinct CDR3 sequences, more than 6.5% appearing once. The input for sequencing was CD4+ T cells sorted from PBMCs, taken 10 to 11 days after the first yellow fever vaccination. These receptors were taken from a man between 18 and 35 years old who received the YFV17D yellow fever vaccine.

Many counts were recorded for this clonotype. This sequence joins TRBV28 and TRBJ2-5, with 9 bases aligning to TRBD2. Germline CDR1 and CDR2: MDHEN and SYDVKM. V was pared by 5 bases and J by 5 bases, with 18 bases of the junction left unmatched. This CDR3 region has 18 residues. The chain's CDR3 is CASSSPPGLANSKETQYF. In nucleotides, the CDR3 is TGTGCCAGCAGTAGCCCCCCGGGACTAGCTAACAGTAAGGAGACCCAGTACTTC.

This clonotype has ten or more counts. The DNA of the CDR3 is TGCGCCAGCAGCCAAGGACTAGCGGGGGGAGAGACCCAGTACTTC. It yields the protein CASSQGLAGGETQYF. This chain links TRBV4-1 with TRBJ2-5; 13 nucleotides match TRBD2. CDR3 length: 15 residues. The trim removed 1 base at V and 4 bases at J, leaving 0 bases unmatched. Germline CDR1 MGHRA, CDR2 YSYEKL.

This clonotype has at least ten counts. The gene calls are TRBV7-2 and TRBJ2-1; D assignment may be TRBD1 or TRBD2 (5 bases each). Trimming removed 5 bases from V and 9 bases from J, with 14 bases in between. The CDR3 covers 13 residues. The germline CDR1 and CDR2 sequences are SGHTA and FQGNSA. The DNA for the CDR3 is TGTGCCAGCAGCATGGCCCCAGGGACTGAGCAGTTCTTC. This codes for CASSMAPGTEQFF.

This clonotype was observed a few times. The chain employs TRBV5-1 and TRBJ2-2; D gene ambiguous. V lost 1 base to trimming and J lost 4 bases, with 14 bases between them. CDR3 size: 16 residues. Germline V gene sequence: CDR1 SGHRS, CDR2 YFSETQ. In nucleotides, the CDR3 is TGCGCCAGCAGCTTGAGAGGCGCGTCGTTCACCGGGGAGCTGTTTTTT. It encodes CASSLRGASFTGELFF.

This clonotype was recorded many times. V usage is TRBV10-3 and J usage is TRBJ1-2; 9 positions agree with TRBD1. With 8 bases clipped from V and 7 bases from J, the junction kept 5 bases outside the gene matches. Germline V CDR1 and CDR2: ENHRY, SYGVKD. The CDR3 is 12 residues long. The CDR3 protein is CAILQGASGYTF. CDR3 DNA sequence: TGTGCCATCCTACAGGGGGCAAGTGGCTACACCTTC.

Points on this clonotype: This may be a read error: a much more frequent sequence differs by one nucleotide. The chain links TRBV7-3 to TRBJ2-5; no firm D call. V lost 3 bases and J lost 5, with 10 bases in between. In germline, CDR1 is SGHTA, CDR2 FQGTGA. The CDR3 has 13 residues. In nucleotides, the CDR3 is TGTGCCAGCAGCTTTTACGGCTACGAGACCCAGTACTTC. Residues: CASSFYGYETQYF.

This clonotype has at least ten counts. The CDR3 DNA is TGTGCCAGCCCCCAGGTGGGACCAGATACGCAGTATTTT. As protein: CASPQVGPDTQYF. The genes are TRBV7-2 and TRBJ2-3; D assignment may be TRBD1 or TRBD2 (5 bases each). V was trimmed by 8 bases and J by 4 bases, leaving 13 bases between them. Germline CDR1 SGHTA, CDR2 FQGNSA. The CDR3 covers 13 residues.

This clonotype was seen many times. CDR3 region: CSARDSGGSDTQYF. In DNA, the CDR3 is TGCAGTGCTAGAGATAGCGGGGGTTCAGATACGCAGTATTTT. The chain is built from TRBV20-1 and TRBJ2-3; TRBD2 matches 9 bases. V lost 0 bases to trimming and J lost 4 bases; unmatched junction nucleotides: 2. The CDR3 runs to 14 residues. Germline V gives CDR1 DFQATT, CDR2 SNEGSKA (reference sequence).

This clonotype has ten or more counts. V gene TRBV18 combines with J gene TRBJ2-3; 13 bases are a match to TRBD2. In germline, CDR1 is KGHSH, CDR2 LQKENI. The CDR3 spans 14 residues. The trim removed 4 bases at V and 5 bases at J, leaving 0 bases unmatched. CDR3 sequence (DNA): TGTGCCAGCTCACGGACTAGCGGGGGAGATACGCAGTATTTT. Translated, it gives CASSRTSGGDTQYF.

This clonotype appeared many times. The rearrangement joins TRBV29-1 to TRBJ2-5; tentatively, D is TRBD2 (5 bases). From germline, CDR1 is SQVTM and CDR2 ANQGSEA. V lost 5 bases, J lost 7 bases, and 20 bases lay in between. CDR3 length: 14 amino acids. CDR3 in DNA: TGCAGCGTTCCTGAAGGGCTAGCAAGGGTGACCCAGTACTTC. The encoded protein is CSVPEGLARVTQYF.

This clonotype was recorded at least ten times. The rearrangement uses TRBV4-1 and TRBJ1-2, with TRBD1 matching over 8 bases. The V gene end was trimmed by 1 base and the J gene end by 3 bases; junction bases not matched to a gene: 13. This CDR3 comprises 18 residues. Germline CDR1 MGHRA, CDR2 YSYEKL. This CDR3 reads CASSQGKGRQGRDYGYTF. The CDR3, as DNA: TGCGCCAGCAGCCAAGGAAAGGGACGACAGGGGAGGGACTATGGCTACACCTTC.